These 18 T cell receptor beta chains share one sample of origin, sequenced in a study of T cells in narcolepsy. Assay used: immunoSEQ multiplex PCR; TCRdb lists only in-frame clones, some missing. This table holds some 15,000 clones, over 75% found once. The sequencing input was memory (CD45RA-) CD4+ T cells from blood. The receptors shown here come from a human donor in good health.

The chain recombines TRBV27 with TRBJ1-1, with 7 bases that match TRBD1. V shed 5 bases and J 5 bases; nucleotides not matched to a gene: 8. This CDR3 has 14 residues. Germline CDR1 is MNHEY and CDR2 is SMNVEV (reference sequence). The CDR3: CASSTQGGWTEAFF. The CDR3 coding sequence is TGTGCCAGCAGTACTCAGGGGGGCTGGACTGAAGCTTTCTTT.

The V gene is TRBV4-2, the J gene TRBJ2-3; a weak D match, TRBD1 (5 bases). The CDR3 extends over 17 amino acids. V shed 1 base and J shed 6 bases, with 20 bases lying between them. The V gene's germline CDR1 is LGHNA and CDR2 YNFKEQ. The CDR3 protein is CASSQAGLLHDLDTQYF. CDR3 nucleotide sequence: TGTGCCAGCAGCCAAGCAGGGCTTCTGCATGATCTGGATACGCAGTATTTT.

DNA for the CDR3: TGTGCCATCTCTGGGAGGGGCCGGGACAGGGGAGGCGAGCAGTACTTC. Protein sequence: CAISGRGRDRGGEQYF. The rearrangement uses TRBV10-3 and TRBJ2-7; 10 nucleotides agree with TRBD1. The J segment lost 6 bases and the V segment lost 8 bases, leaving 16 bases of the junction unmatched. Germline loops: CDR1 ENHRY, CDR2 SYGVKD. This CDR3 has 16 residues.

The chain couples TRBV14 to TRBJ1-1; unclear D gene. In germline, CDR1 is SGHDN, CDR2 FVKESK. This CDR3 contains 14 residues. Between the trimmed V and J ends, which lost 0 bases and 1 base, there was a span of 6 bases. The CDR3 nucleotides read TGTGCCAGCAGCCAAGACTCAGGGAACACTGAAGCTTTCTTT. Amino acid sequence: CASSQDSGNTEAFF. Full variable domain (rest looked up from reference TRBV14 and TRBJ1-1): EAGVTQFPSHSVIEKGQTVTLRCDPISGHDNLYWYRRVMGKEIKFLLHFVKESKQDESGMPNNRFLAERTGGTYSTLKVQPAELEDSGVYFCASSQDSGNTEAFFGQGTRLTVV.

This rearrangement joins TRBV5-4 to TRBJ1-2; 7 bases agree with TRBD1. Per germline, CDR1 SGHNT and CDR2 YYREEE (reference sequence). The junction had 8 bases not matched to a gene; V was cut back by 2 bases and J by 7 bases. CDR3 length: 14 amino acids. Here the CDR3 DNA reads TGTGCCAGCAGCTTAATAGGGGGCGCCGGTGGCTACACCTTC. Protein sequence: CASSLIGGAGGYTF.

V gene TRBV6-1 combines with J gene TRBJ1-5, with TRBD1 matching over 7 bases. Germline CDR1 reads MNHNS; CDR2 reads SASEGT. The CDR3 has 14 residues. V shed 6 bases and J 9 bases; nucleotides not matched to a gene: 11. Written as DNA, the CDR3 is TGTGCCAGCAGGACTTCAGGGGGGTTGGGGCCCCAGCATTTT. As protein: CASRTSGGLGPQHF.

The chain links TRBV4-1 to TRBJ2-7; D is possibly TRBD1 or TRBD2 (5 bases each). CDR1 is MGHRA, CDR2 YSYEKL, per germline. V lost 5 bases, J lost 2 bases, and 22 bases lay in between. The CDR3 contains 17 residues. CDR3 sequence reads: CASSWFNGALSTYEQYF. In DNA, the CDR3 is TGCGCCAGCAGCTGGTTTAACGGGGCCTTGTCTACCTACGAGCAGTACTTC.

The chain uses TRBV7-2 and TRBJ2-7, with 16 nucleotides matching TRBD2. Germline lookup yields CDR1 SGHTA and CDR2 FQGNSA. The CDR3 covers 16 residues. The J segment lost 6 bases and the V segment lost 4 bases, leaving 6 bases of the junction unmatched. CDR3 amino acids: CASSSGTSGGDGEQYF. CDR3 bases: TGTGCCAGCAGCTCCGGGACTAGCGGGGGGGACGGCGAGCAGTACTTC.

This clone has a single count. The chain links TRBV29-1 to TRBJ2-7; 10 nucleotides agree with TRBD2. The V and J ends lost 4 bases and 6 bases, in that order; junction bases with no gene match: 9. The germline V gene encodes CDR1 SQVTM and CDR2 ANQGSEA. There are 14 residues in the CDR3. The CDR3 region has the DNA TGCAGCGTTGTAGGGTCTAGCGGGGGAGGCGAGCAGTACTTC. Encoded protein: CSVVGSSGGGEQYF.

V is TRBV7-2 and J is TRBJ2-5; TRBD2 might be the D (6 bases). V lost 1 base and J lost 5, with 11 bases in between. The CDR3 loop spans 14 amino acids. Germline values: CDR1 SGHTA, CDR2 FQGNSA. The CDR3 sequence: CASSLGAGRETQYF. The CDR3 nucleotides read TGTGCCAGCAGCTTAGGGGCAGGGAGGGAGACCCAGTACTTC.

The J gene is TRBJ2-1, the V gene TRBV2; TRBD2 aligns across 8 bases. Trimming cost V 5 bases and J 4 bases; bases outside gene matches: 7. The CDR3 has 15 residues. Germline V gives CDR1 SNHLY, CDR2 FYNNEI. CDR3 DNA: TGTGCCAGCAGTCACCGACTAGCGAAGTACAATGAGCAGTTCTTC. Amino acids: CASSHRLAKYNEQFF.

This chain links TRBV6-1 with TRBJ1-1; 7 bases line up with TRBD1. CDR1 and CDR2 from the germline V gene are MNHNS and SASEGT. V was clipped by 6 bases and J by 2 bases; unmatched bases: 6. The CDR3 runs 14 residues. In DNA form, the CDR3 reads TGTGCCAGCAGGGTGGGACAGCAAAACACTGAAGCTTTCTTT. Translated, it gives CASRVGQQNTEAFF.

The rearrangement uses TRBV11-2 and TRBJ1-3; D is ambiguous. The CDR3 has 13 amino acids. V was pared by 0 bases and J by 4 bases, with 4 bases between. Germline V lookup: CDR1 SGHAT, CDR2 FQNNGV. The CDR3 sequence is CASSLERGNTIYF. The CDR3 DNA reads TGTGCCAGCAGCTTAGAAAGGGGAAACACCATATATTTT.

The CDR3, as DNA: TGTGCCAGCAGCTTCCCCCCGGGACTAAACTATGGCTACACCTTC. Protein: CASSFPPGLNYGYTF. The rearrangement uses TRBV7-2 and TRBJ1-2; D perhaps matches TRBD1 (5 bases). Germline CDR1 SGHTA, CDR2 FQGNSA. The CDR3 covers 15 residues. V was clipped by 3 bases and J by 2 bases, with 13 bases between them.

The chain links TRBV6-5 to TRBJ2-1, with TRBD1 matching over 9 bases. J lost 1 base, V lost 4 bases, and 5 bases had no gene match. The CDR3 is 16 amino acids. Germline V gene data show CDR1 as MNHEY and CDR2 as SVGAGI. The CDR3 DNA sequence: TGTGCCAGCAGTTTCGGGACAGGGCATTCCTACAATGAGCAGTTCTTC. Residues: CASSFGTGHSYNEQFF.

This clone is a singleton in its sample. The CDR3 DNA reads as TGCAGTGCTTGGAAGCAAGAGACCCAGTACTTC. Its translation: CSAWKQETQYF. V is TRBV20-1 and J is TRBJ2-5; D is ambiguous. The germline V gene has CDR1 DFQATT and CDR2 SNEGSKA (reference sequence). CDR3 length equals 11 residues. The V gene lost 5 bases and the J gene lost 2 bases, with 6 bases spanning the gap.

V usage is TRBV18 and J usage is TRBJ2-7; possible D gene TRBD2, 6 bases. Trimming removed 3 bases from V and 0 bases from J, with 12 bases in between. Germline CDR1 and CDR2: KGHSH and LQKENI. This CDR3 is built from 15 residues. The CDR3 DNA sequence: TGTGCCAGCTCACCCTTAGGAGGGAGCTCCTACGAGCAGTACTTC. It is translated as CASSPLGGSSYEQYF. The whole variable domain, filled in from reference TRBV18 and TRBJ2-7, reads NAGVMQNPRHLVRRRGQEARLRCSPMKGHSHVYWYRQLPEEGLKFMVYLQKENIIDESGMPKERFSAEFPKEGPSILRIQQVVRGDSAAYFCASSPLGGSSYEQYFGPGTRLTVT.

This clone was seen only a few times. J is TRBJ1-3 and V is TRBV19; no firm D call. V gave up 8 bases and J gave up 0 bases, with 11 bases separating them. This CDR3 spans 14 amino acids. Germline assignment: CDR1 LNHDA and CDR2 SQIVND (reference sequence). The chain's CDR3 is CASEPRNSGNTIYF. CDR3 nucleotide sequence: TGTGCCAGTGAACCGCGGAACTCTGGAAACACCATATATTTT.